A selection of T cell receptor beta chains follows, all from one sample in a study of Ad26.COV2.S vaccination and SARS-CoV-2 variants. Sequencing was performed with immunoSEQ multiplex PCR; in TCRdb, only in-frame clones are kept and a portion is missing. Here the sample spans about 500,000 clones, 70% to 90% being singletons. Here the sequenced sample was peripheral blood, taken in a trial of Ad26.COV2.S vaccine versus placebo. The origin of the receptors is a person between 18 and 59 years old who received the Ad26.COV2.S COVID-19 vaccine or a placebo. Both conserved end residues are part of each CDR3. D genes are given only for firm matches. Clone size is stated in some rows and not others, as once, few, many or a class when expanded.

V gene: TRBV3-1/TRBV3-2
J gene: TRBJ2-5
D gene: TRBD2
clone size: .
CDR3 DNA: TGTGCCACCAGCGGGGGGGGAGAGACCCAGTACTTC
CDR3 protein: CATSGGGETQYF

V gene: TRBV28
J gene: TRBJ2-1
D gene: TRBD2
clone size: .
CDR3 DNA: TGTGCCAGCCGTGGACTAGCGGGAGGGAATGAGCAGTTCTTC
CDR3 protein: CASRGLAGGNEQFF

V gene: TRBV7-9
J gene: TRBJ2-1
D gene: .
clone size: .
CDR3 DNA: TGTGCCAGCAGCCGAACCCGAGCGGATAACAATGAGCAGTTCTTC
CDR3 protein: CASSRTRADNNEQFF

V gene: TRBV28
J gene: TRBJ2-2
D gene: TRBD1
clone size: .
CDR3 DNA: TGTGCCAGCAGACCCGGACAGGGTACCGGGGAGCTGTTTTTT
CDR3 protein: CASRPGQGTGELFF

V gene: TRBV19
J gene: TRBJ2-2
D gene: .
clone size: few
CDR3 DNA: TGTGCCAGTAGTATGCGGCGCGGCACCGGGGAGCTGTTTTTT
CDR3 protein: CASSMRRGTGELFF

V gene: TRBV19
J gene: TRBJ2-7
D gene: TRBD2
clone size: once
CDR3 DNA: TGTGCCAGTAGTATATCAGGACTAGGGGCCTACGAGCAGTACTTC
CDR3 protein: CASSISGLGAYEQYF

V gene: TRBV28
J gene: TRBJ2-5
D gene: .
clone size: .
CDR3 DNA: TGTGCCAGCGAAGATCGGACACCCGCCGAAGAGACCCAGTACTTC
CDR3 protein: CASEDRTPAEETQYF

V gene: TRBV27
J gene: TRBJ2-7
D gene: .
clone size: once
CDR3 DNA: TGTGCCAGCAGTTTATCGTTCCAGACGGGGGAGCAGTACTTC
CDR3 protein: CASSLSFQTGEQYF

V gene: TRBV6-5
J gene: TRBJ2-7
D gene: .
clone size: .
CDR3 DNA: TGTGCCAGCAGTTACTCGTACGTGGGGGGGCCACACGAGCAGTACTTC
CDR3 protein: CASSYSYVGGPHEQYF

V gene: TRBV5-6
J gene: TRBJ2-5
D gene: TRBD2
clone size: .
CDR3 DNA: TGTGCCAGCAGGGGGACTAGCGGACGACAAGAGACCCAGTACTTC
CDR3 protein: CASRGTSGRQETQYF

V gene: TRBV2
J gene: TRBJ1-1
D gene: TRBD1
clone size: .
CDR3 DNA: TGTGCCAGCTTGAGACAGGGTTTGGGTGAAGCTTTCTTT
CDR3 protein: CASLRQGLGEAFF

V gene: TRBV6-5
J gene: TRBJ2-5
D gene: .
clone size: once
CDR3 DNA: TGTGCCAGCAGAAAATCAGGGGGGTGGGAGACCCAGTACTTC
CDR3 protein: CASRKSGGWETQYF

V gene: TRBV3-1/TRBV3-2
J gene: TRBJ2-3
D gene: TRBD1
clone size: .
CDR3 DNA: TGTGCCAGCAGCTCCGGGACAGGTTTCACAGATACGCAGTATTTT
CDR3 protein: CASSSGTGFTDTQYF

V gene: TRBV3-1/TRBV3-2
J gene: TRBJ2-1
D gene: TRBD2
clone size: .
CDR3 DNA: TGTGCCAGCAGCCAAGGCGCTAGCGGGACCAACTACAATGAGCAGTTCTTC
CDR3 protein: CASSQGASGTNYNEQFF

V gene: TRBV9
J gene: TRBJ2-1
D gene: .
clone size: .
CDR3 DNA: TGTGCCAGCAGCCCGTCCCGTGGGAATGAGCAGTTCTTC
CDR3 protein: CASSPSRGNEQFF

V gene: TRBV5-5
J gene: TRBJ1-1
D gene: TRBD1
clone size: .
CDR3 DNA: TGTGCCAGCAGCTTCCGGACAGGGAACACTGAAGCTTTCTTT
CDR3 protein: CASSFRTGNTEAFF